This T cell receptor (beta chain) appears in the sequencing data of a study of blood T cells in healthy people across ages. Germline CDR1 SGHRS, CDR2 YFSETQ. Trimming pared 4 bases from V and 0 bases from J, leaving 16 bases between. The CDR3 spans 16 residues. Donors were systemically healthy Caucasian individuals from Russia aged 6 to 90 years. Researchers report isolating at least 6 million PBMCs per sample. A second PCR of 7 to 11 cycles used a sample-barcoded 5' primer and a J-beta primer mix. TCRdb analysed the 5' RACE reads with MiXCR anew, one entry per CDR3 protein. Of 1.5 million to 2 million distinct CDR3 sequences listed, about 30% are singletons.

Sequencing was performed on blood. The chain joins TRBV5-1 to TRBJ1-1, with D maybe TRBD1 (6 bases). This TCR came from a woman aged 25 to 45 in good health. CDR3 DNA sequence: TGCGCCAGCAGCATCGGACAGATAGCCATGAACACTGAAGCTTTCTTT. It specifies CASSIGQIAMNTEAFF.